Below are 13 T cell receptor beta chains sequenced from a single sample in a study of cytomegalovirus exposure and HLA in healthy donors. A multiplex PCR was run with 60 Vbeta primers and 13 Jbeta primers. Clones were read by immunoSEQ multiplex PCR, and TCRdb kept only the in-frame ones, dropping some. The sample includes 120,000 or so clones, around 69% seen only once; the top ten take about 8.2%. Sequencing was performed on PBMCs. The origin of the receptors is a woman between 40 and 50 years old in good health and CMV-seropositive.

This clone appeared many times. CDR3 sequence (DNA): TGTGCCATCAGAGCCGACAGGGCGGGTCAGCCCCAGCATTTT. Its translation: CAIRADRAGQPQHF. The chain links TRBV10-3 to TRBJ1-5, with TRBD1 identical over 7 bases. V shed 6 bases and J 6 bases; nucleotides not matched to a gene: 8. This CDR3 region has 14 residues. Germline-derived CDR1 and CDR2 are ENHRY and SYGVKD.

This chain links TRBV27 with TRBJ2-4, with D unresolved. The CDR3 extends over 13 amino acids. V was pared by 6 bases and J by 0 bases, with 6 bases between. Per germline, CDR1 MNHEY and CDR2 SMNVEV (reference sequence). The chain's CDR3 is CASRSLAKNIQYF. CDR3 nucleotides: TGTGCCAGCAGGTCCTTAGCCAAAAACATTCAGTACTTC.

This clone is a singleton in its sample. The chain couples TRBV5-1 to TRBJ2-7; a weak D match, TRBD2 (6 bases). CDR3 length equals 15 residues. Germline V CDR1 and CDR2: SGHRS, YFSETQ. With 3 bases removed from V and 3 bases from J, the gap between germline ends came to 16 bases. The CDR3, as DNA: TGCGCCAGCAGCTCCATCAATGGGCGGGACTACGAGCAGTACTTC. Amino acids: CASSSINGRDYEQYF.

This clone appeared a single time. Written as DNA, the CDR3 is TGTGCCATCAGTGAGTGGGCAGGGGGCTACACCTTC. Encoded protein: CAISEWAGGYTF. This chain uses TRBV10-3 with TRBJ1-2; perhaps TRBD1 as D (5 bases). CDR1 and CDR2 from the germline V gene are ENHRY and SYGVKD. The CDR3 totals 12 residues. Deletions cut 1 base from V and 8 bases from J, with 8 bases between.

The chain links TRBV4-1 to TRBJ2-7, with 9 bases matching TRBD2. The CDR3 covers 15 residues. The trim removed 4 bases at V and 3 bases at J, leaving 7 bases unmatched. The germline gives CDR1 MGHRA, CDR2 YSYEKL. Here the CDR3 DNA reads TGCGCCAGCAGCCGGAGTGCTAGCGGGGACTACGAGCAGTACTTC. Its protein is CASSRSASGDYEQYF.

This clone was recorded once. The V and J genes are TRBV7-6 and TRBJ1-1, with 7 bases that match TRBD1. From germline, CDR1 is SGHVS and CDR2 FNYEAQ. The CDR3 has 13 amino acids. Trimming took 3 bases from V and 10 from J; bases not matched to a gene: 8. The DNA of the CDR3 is TGTGCCAGCAGCTTTAGTCAGGGGGACCTAGCTTTCTTT. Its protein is CASSFSQGDLAFF.

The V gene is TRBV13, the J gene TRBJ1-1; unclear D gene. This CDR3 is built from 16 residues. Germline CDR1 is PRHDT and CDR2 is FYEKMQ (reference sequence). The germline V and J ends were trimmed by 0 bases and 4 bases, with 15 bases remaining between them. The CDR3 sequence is CASSLGVVGAGTEAFF. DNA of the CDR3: TGTGCCAGCAGCTTAGGGGTTGTGGGCGCAGGCACTGAAGCTTTCTTT.

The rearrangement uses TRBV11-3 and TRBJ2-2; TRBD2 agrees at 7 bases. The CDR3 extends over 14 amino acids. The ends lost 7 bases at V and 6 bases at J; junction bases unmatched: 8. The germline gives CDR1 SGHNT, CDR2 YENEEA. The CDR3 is CASTGLGSSGELFF. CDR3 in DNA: TGTGCCAGCACTGGACTAGGGAGCTCCGGGGAGCTGTTTTTT. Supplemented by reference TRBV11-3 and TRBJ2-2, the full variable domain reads EAGVVQSPRYKIIEKKQPVAFWCNPISGHNTLYWYLQNLGQGPELLIRYENEEAVDDSQLPKDRFSAERLKGVDSTLKIQPAELGDSAVYLCASTGLGSSGELFFGEGSRLTVL.

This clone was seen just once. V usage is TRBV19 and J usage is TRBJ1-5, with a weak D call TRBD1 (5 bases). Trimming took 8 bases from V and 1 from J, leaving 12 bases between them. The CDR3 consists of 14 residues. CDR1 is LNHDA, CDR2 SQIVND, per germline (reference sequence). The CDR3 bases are TGTGCCAGTGCCTATCGGGGGAGCAATCAGCCCCAGCATTTT. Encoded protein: CASAYRGSNQPQHF.

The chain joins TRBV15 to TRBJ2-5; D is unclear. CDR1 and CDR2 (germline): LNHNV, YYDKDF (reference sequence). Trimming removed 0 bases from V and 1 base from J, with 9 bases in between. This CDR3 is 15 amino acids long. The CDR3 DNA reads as TGTGCCACCAGCAGAGATCGCGGCTTCCAAGAGACCCAGTACTTC. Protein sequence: CATSRDRGFQETQYF.

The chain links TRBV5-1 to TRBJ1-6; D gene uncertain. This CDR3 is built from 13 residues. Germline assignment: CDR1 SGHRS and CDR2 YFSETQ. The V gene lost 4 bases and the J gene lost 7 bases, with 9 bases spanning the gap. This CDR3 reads CASSPRANSPLHF. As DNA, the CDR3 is TGCGCCAGCAGCCCGAGGGCGAATTCACCCCTCCACTTT.

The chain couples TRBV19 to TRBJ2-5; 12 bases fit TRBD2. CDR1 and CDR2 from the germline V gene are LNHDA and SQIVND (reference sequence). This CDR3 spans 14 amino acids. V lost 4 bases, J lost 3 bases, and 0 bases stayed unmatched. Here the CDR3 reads CASSRLAGEETQYF. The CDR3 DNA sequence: TGTGCCAGTAGTAGACTAGCGGGGGAAGAGACCCAGTACTTC.

CDR3 DNA sequence: TGCGCCAGCAGCCCTGGCGGGGAGACCCAGTACTTC. Translating it yields CASSPGGETQYF. This rearrangement joins TRBV5-1 to TRBJ2-5, with D possibly being TRBD2 (5 bases). The germline V gene encodes CDR1 SGHRS and CDR2 YFSETQ. This CDR3 is 12 amino acids long. Trimming removed 4 bases from V and 5 bases from J, with 9 bases in between.